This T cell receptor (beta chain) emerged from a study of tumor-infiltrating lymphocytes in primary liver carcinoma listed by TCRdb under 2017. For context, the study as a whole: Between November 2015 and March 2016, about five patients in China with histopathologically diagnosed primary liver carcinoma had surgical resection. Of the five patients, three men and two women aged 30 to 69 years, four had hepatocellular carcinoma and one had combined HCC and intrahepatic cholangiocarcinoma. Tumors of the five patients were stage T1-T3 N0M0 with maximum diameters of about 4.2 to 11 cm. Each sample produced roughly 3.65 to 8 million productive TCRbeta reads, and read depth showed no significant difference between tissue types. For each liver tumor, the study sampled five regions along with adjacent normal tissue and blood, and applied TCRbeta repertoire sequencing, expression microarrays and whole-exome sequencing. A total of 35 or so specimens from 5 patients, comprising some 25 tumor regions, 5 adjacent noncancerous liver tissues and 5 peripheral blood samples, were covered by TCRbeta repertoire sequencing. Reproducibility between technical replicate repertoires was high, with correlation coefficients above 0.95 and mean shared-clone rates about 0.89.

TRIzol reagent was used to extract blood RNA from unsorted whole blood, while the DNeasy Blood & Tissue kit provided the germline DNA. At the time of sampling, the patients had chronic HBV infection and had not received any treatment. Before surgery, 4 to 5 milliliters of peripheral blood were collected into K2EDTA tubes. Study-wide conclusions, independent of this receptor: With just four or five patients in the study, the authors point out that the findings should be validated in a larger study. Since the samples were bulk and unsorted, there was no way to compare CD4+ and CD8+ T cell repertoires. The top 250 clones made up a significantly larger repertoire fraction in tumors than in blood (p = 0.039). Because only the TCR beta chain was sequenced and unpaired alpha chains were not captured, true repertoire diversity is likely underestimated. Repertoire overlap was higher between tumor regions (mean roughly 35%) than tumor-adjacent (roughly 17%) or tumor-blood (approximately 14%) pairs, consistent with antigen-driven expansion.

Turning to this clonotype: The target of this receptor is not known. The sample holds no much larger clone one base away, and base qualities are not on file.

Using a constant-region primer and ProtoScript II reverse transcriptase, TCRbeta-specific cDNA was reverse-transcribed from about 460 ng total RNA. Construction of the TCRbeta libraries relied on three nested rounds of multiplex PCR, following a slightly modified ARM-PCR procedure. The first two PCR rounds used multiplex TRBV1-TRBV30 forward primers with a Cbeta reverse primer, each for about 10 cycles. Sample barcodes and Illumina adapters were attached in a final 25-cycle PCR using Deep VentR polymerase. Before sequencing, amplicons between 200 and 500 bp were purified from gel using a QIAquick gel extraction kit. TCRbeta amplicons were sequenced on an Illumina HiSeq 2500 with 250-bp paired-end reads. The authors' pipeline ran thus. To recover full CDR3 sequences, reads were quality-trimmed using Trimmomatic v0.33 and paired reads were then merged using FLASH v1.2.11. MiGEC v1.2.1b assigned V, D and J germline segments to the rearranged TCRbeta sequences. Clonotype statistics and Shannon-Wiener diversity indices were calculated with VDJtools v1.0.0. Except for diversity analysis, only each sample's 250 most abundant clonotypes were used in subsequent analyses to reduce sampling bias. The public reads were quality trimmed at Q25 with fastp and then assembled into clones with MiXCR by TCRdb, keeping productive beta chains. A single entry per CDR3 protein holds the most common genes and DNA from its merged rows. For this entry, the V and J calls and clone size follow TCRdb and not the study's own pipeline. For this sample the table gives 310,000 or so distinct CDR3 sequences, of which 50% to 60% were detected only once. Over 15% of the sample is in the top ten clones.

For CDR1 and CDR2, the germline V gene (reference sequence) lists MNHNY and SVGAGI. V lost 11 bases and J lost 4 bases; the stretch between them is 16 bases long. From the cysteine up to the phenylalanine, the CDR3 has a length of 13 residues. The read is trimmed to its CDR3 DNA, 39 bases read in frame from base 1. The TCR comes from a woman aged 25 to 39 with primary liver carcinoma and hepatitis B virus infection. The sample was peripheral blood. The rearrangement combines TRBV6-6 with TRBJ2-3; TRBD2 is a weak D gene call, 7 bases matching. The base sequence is TGTGCCGGTAGGGGGGGTGCGGCAGATACGCAGTATTTT. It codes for CAGRGGAADTQYF.